This paragraph reports one T cell receptor beta chain. This sample was taken from a study of blood T cell repertoires in COVID-19. The age range of participants was about 18 to 90 years, with residence in fewer than 25 US areas. Measured with immunoSEQ multiplex PCR; TCRdb has only the in-frame clones, and not every one. The sample holds some 200,000 clones; around 89% are singletons and the top ten take roughly 2.8%. The V gene's germline CDR1 is SGDLS and CDR2 YYNGEE. Trimming removed 0 bases from V and 6 bases from J, with 10 bases in between. The CDR3 is 14 residues long. Input material: PBMCs or T cells enriched from blood (not recorded which). The TCR sequence derives from a woman aged 25 to 39 who had recovered from COVID-19. The chain employs TRBV9 and TRBJ2-1; no firm D call. CDR3 protein: CASSVAVVANEQFF. The CDR3 DNA reads as TGTGCCAGCAGCGTAGCGGTAGTCGCCAATGAGCAGTTCTTC.